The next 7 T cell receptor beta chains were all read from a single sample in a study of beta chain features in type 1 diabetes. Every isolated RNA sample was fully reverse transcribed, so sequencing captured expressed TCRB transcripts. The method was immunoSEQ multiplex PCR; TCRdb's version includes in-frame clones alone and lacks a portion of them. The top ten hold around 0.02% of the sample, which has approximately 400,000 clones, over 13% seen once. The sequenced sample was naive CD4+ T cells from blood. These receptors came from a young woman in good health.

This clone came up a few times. Written as DNA, the CDR3 is TGTGCCAGCAGCTCCCCGACTAGCACCTACAATGAGCAGTTCTTC. Its protein is CASSSPTSTYNEQFF. V gene TRBV11-2 combines with J gene TRBJ2-1, with 7 positions matching TRBD2. The CDR3 runs to 15 residues. Germline V gives CDR1 SGHAT, CDR2 FQNNGV. Trimming took 4 bases from V and 2 from J; bases not matched to a gene: 5.

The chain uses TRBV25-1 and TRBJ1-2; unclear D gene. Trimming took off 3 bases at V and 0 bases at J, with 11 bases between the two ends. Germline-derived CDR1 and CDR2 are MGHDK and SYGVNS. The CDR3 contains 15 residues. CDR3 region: CASSDGGVSNYGYTF. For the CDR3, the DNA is TGTGCCAGCAGTGACGGCGGAGTTTCTAACTATGGCTACACCTTC.

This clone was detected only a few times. CDR3 protein: CASSLGLAGGETQYF. CDR3 sequence (DNA): TGTGCCAGCAGCTTAGGACTAGCGGGAGGAGAGACCCAGTACTTC. The chain joins TRBV7-9 to TRBJ2-5; 13 nucleotides line up with TRBD2. CDR1 and CDR2 from the germline V gene are SEHNR and FQNEAQ (reference sequence). Unmatched junction bases numbered 0, after V lost 1 base and J lost 4 bases. The CDR3 totals 15 residues.

CDR3 sequence: CASSRDSVLNEQFF. CDR3 nucleotides: TGCGCCAGCAGCCGGGACAGTGTGTTAAATGAGCAGTTCTTC. V and J are TRBV5-1 and TRBJ2-1, with 7 bases matching TRBD1. Trimming took 4 bases from V and 7 from J; bases not matched to a gene: 8. The germline V gene has CDR1 SGHRS and CDR2 YFSETQ. The CDR3 spans 14 residues.

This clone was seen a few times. CDR3 in DNA: TGTGCCAGCAGCTTAGAGGGGACAGGGTCATACAATGAGCAGTTCTTC. Encoded protein: CASSLEGTGSYNEQFF. The chain is built from TRBV7-2 and TRBJ2-1; 9 bases match TRBD1. The length of the CDR3 is 16 residues. Germline CDR1 and CDR2: SGHTA and FQGNSA. With V trimmed by 1 base and J by 4 bases, 5 bases remained unmatched. Drawing the rest from reference TRBV7-2 and TRBJ2-1, the complete variable domain is GAGVSQSPSNKVTEKGKDVELRCDPISGHTALYWYRQSLGQGLEFLIYFQGNSAPDKSGLPSDRFSAERTGGSVSTLTIQRTQQEDSAVYLCASSLEGTGSYNEQFFGPGTRLTVL.

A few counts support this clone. The CDR3 nucleotides read TGCAGCGTTGAAGGAAGGGTAGGGGCTGCGGCTTTCTTT. The encoded protein is CSVEGRVGAAAFF. The chain employs TRBV29-1 and TRBJ1-1; possible D gene TRBD1, 5 bases. The V and J ends lost 1 base and 11 bases respectively, with 17 bases between them. Germline V lookup: CDR1 SQVTM, CDR2 ANQGSEA. The CDR3 is 13 residues long. The whole variable domain, remainder taken from reference TRBV29-1 and TRBJ1-1, is SAVISQKPSRDICQRGTSLTIQCQVDSQVTMMFWYRQQPGQSLTLIATANQGSEATYESGFVIDKFPISRPNLTFSTLTVSNMSPEDSSIYLCSVEGRVGAAAFFGQGTRLTVV.

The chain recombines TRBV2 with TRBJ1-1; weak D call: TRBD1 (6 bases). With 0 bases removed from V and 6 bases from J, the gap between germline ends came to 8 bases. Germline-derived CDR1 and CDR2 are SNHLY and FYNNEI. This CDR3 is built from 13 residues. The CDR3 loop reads CASSEAGGPEAFF. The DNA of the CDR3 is TGTGCCAGCAGTGAAGCAGGGGGTCCTGAAGCTTTCTTT.